This T cell receptor (beta chain) came from a study of blood T cell repertoires in COVID-19. The V and J ends lost 0 bases and 4 bases respectively, with 9 bases between them. Germline values: CDR1 LGHNA, CDR2 YNFKEQ. The CDR3 contains 14 residues. TCRdb's copy holds only in-frame clones and misses some; the assay was immunoSEQ multiplex PCR. The data show over 200,000 clones, 86% seen once. Clinical histories supplied by participants themselves formed the basis of cohort assignment. The source material was PBMCs or T cells enriched from blood (not recorded which). This receptor was obtained from a woman aged 45-65 years in a cohort exposed to, infected with or recovered from COVID-19 (not recorded which). The chain employs TRBV4-2 and TRBJ1-1; weak D call: TRBD1 (6 bases). Here the CDR3 DNA reads TGTGCCAGCAGCCAAGATCTGGGGGCCACTGAAGCTTTCTTT. This translates into CASSQDLGATEAFF.